These 3 T cell receptor beta chains originate from one sample sequenced in a study of cytomegalovirus exposure and HLA in healthy donors. It was with 60 Vbeta and 13 Jbeta primers that the PCR ran. The table came from immunoSEQ multiplex PCR; TCRdb's copy has only in-frame clones and leaves some out. The repertoire holds over 150,000 clones, with roughly two thirds as singletons. Input material: PBMCs. The source is a woman between 18 and 29 years old in good health and CMV-seropositive.

This chain connects TRBV6-1 to TRBJ2-3; D is undetermined. This CDR3 has 20 amino acids. In germline, CDR1 is MNHNS, CDR2 SASEGT. Trimming stripped 4 bases from V and 0 bases from J, with 26 bases between. CDR3 region: CASSGNEARTMGLSTDTQYF. The CDR3 coding sequence is TGTGCCAGCAGTGGGAATGAGGCCCGCACAATGGGTCTTAGCACAGATACGCAGTATTTT.

This clone was seen only once. This chain uses TRBV7-8 with TRBJ2-1, with TRBD2 matching 15 bases. Germline trimming cut 5 bases from V and 6 bases from J; bases unmatched to any gene: 11. Germline lookup yields CDR1 SGHVS and CDR2 FQNEAQ. The CDR3 contains 18 residues. Written as DNA, the CDR3 is TGTGCCAGCAGCATCGGTGGACTAGCGGGAGGGAGTGGCAATGAGCAGTTCTTC. As protein: CASSIGGLAGGSGNEQFF.

V is TRBV7-2 and J is TRBJ1-6, with D perhaps TRBD1 (5 bases). Germline V gives CDR1 SGHTA, CDR2 FQGNSA. The germline V and J ends were trimmed by 3 bases and 10 bases, with 19 bases remaining between them. There are 16 residues in the CDR3. CDR3 amino acids: CASSFTGGGSGSPLHF. In nucleotides, the CDR3 is TGTGCCAGCAGCTTCACTGGGGGGGGGAGTGGATCACCCCTCCACTTT.